Below, 14 T cell receptor beta chains from the same sample are listed, as sequenced in a study of blood T cell repertoires in COVID-19. Clones were read by immunoSEQ multiplex PCR, and TCRdb kept only the in-frame ones, dropping some. The repertoire holds fewer than 150,000 clones, about two thirds seen once, with around 0.9% in the top ten. Sequencing was performed on peripheral blood. The source of these receptors is a human donor with acute or convalescent COVID-19. The donor label of this sample is uncertain.

This chain joins TRBV2 and TRBJ1-5, with 7 bases that match TRBD1. The CDR3 length is 14 residues. The germline V gene encodes CDR1 SNHLY and CDR2 FYNNEI. The V and J ends lost 7 bases and 2 bases, in that order; junction bases with no gene match: 5. The CDR3 sequence is CASNRDSGNQPQHF. In DNA, the CDR3 is TGTGCCAGCAATCGGGACAGCGGCAATCAGCCCCAGCATTTT.

V gene TRBV6-6 combines with J gene TRBJ2-1; TRBD2 matches 16 bases. The CDR3 length is 20 residues. Germline CDR1 is MNHNY and CDR2 is SVGAGI (reference sequence). The V gene end was trimmed by 6 bases and the J gene end by 1 base; junction bases not matched to a gene: 12. CDR3 nucleotide sequence: TGTGCCAGCAGCGGGACAGTGGGACTAGCGGGGGGGCATTCCTACAATGAGCAGTTCTTC. This sequence encodes CASSGTVGLAGGHSYNEQFF.

The rearrangement links TRBV2 to TRBJ2-7, with 10 positions matching TRBD2. Unmatched junction bases numbered 10, after V lost 7 bases and J lost 7 bases. CDR1 SNHLY and CDR2 FYNNEI come from the germline V gene. The CDR3 is 14 residues long. The CDR3 DNA reads TGTGCCAGCACACTAGCGGGGACAAGGGGTGAGCAGTACTTC. Translation: CASTLAGTRGEQYF.

This clone was detected a few times. The chain employs TRBV6-5 and TRBJ1-2; 11 bases match TRBD1. Germline values: CDR1 MNHEY, CDR2 SVGAGI. The CDR3 consists of 13 residues. The ends lost 8 bases at V and 9 bases at J; junction bases unmatched: 8. CDR3 residues: CASHGDRGRRYTF. For the CDR3, the DNA is TGTGCCAGCCACGGGGACAGGGGGAGGCGCTACACCTTC.

The V call is TRBV28, the J call TRBJ1-1; 7 nucleotides align to TRBD1. The CDR3 is 14 residues long. V trimming: 4 bases; J trimming: 1 base; junction bases outside the gene matches: 3. CDR1 MDHEN and CDR2 SYDVKM come from the germline V gene. CDR3 protein: CASSSRDRNTEAFF. The CDR3 DNA is TGTGCCAGCAGTTCCCGGGACAGGAACACTGAAGCTTTCTTT.

About this clone: Additional DNA sequences in this sample encode the identical CDR3. The gene calls are TRBV10-3 and TRBJ2-1; D may be TRBD2 (5 bases). This CDR3 comprises 11 residues. The ends were cut back, 4 bases at V and 10 bases at J, with 8 bases in the middle. Germline V gene lookup returns CDR1 ENHRY and CDR2 SYGVKD. CDR3 sequence: CAISVGSEQFF. DNA for the CDR3: TGTGCCATCAGTGTTGGGAGCGAGCAGTTCTTC.

The chain joins TRBV10-2 to TRBJ2-7; 7 bases map to TRBD2. Germline lookup yields CDR1 WSHSY and CDR2 SAAADI. The CDR3 has 13 amino acids. Trimming took 7 bases from V and 7 from J; bases not matched to a gene: 10. The CDR3 DNA follows: TGCGCCAGCAAGGGGTCTCGAGCGGGGGAGCAGTACGTC. Protein: CASKGSRAGEQYV.

This chain connects TRBV11-2 to TRBJ1-1; the D gene is possibly TRBD1 (6 bases). Germline CDR1 and CDR2: SGHAT and FQNNGV. The V end was cut by 3 bases, the J end by 1 base, with 6 bases between. This CDR3 region has 13 residues. The CDR3 region is CASSFRGNTEAFF. CDR3 coding DNA: TGTGCCAGCAGCTTCAGGGGGAACACTGAAGCTTTCTTT. Drawing the rest from reference TRBV11-2 and TRBJ1-1, the complete variable domain is EAGVAQSPRYKIIEKRQSVAFWCNPISGHATLYWYQQILGQGPKLLIQFQNNGVVDDSQLPKDRFSAERLKGVDSTLKIQPAKLEDSAVYLCASSFRGNTEAFFGQGTRLTVV.

The CDR3 region has the DNA TGTGCTAGTGGTTTGACAGGGATAAATTCACCCCTCCACTTT. The encoded protein is CASGLTGINSPLHF. V gene TRBV12-5 combines with J gene TRBJ1-6, with a possible D match to TRBD1 (6 bases). CDR3 length: 14 amino acids. Looked up from germline, CDR1 is LGHNT and CDR2 is FRNRAP. V was shortened by 2 bases and J by 7 bases, with 9 bases between the two germline ends. Full variable domain (missing parts from reference TRBV12-5 and TRBJ1-6): DARVTQTPRHKVTEMGQEVTMRCQPILGHNTVFWYRQTMMQGLELLAYFRNRAPLDDSGMPKDRFSAEMPDATLATLKIQPSEPRDSAVYFCASGLTGINSPLHFGNGTRLTVT.

The gene calls are TRBV7-8 and TRBJ2-7; no clear D. Germline-derived CDR1 and CDR2 are SGHVS and FQNEAQ. The V end was cut by 4 bases, the J end by 4 bases, with 14 bases between. This CDR3 comprises 14 residues. The CDR3 coding sequence is TGTGCCAGCAGCTCTGTTGCTGGCGGTTACGAGCAGTACGTC. It encodes CASSSVAGGYEQYV.

The chain joins TRBV7-2 to TRBJ2-7; 7 nucleotides line up with TRBD1. After removal of 4 bases from V and 6 bases from J, the junction contained 3 bases not matched to a gene. Looked up from germline, CDR1 is SGHTA and CDR2 is FQGNSA. The CDR3 loop spans 12 amino acids. The DNA for the CDR3 is TGTGCCAGCAGCTGGCGACAGGGCGAGCAGTACTTC. It codes for CASSWRQGEQYF.

The gene calls are TRBV19 and TRBJ1-5; 10 nucleotides agree with TRBD1. The CDR3 sequence is 15 residues long. Unmatched junction bases numbered 7, after V lost 5 bases and J lost 6 bases. Germline-derived CDR1 and CDR2 are LNHDA and SQIVND (reference sequence). CDR3 nucleotides: TGTGCCAGTAGTTTGACAGGGGGCGTCGGTCAGCCCCAGCATTTT. The encoded protein is CASSLTGGVGQPQHF.

This clone was detected a few times. The chain carries TRBV9 and TRBJ1-2; TRBD1 matches at 7 bases. Germline V CDR1 and CDR2: SGDLS, YYNGEE. The ends lost 1 base at V and 11 bases at J; junction bases unmatched: 11. This CDR3 has 14 residues. The CDR3 loop reads CASSVTMDRTGYTF. CDR3 coding DNA: TGTGCCAGCAGCGTAACCATGGACAGGACGGGTTACACCTTC.

The chain carries TRBV11-2 and TRBJ1-1; 9 bases agree with TRBD1. CDR1 SGHAT and CDR2 FQNNGV come from the germline V gene. V trimming: 6 bases; J trimming: 5 bases; junction bases outside the gene matches: 7. The CDR3 covers 14 residues. The DNA of the CDR3 is TGTGCCAGCAGTTACAGGGGGCGCGCTACTGAAGCTTTCTTT. Translation: CASSYRGRATEAFF.